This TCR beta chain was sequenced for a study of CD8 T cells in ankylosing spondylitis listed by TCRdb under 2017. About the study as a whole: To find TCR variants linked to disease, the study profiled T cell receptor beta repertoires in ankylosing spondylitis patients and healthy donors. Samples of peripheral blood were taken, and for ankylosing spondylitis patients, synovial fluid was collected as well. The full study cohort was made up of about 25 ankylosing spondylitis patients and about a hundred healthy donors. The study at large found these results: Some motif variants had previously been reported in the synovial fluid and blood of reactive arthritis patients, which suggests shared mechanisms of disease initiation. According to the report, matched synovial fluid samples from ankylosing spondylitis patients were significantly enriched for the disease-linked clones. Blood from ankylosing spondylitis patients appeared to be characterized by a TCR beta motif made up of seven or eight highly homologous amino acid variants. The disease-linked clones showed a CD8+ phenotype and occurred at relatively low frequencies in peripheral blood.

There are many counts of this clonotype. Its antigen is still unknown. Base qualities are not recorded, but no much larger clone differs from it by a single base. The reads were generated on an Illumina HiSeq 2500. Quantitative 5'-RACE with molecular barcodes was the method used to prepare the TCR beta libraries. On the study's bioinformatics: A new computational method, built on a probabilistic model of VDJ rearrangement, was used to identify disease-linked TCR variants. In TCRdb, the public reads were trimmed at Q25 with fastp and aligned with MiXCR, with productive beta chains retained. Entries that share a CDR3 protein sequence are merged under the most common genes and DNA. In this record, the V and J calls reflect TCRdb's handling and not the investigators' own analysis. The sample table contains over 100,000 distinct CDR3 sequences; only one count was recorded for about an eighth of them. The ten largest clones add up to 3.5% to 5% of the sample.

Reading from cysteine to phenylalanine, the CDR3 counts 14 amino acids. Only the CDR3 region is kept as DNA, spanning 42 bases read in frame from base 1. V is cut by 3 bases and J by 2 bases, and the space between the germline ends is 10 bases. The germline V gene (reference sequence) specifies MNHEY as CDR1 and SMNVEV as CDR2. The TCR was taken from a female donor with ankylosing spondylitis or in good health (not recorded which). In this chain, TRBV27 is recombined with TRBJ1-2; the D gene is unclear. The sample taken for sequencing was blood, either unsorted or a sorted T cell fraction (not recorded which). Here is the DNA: TGTGCCAGCAGTTTCCGGGAGCCCAACTATGGCTACACCTTC. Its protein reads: CASSFREPNYGYTF.